This TCR beta chain was sequenced during a study of OX40 agonist ivuxolimab in advanced cancers. Study details: Ivuxolimab, which is an agonistic anti-OX40 (CD134) antibody, was administered to the patients. Patients achieving partial responses numbered three: one hepatocellular carcinoma case and two cutaneous melanoma cases. Notes on the study in general: Certain nonresponders additionally had low normalized T-cell clonal expansion. CD4+ and CD8+ blood T cells expanded clonally by week 6 at 0.1 to 3.0 mg/kg.

About this clone itself: Antigen: not known. Given a much more abundant clone one base away, this may be a read error. Other DNA sequences from this sample encode an identical CDR3 as well.

The CDR3 sequence is 15 residues long. Germline V gene data show CDR1 as LNHNV and CDR2 as YYDKDF (reference sequence). Assay used: immunoSEQ multiplex PCR; TCRdb lists only in-frame clones, some missing. The sample records 50,000 to 65,000 clones, 81% being singletons. This rearrangement joins TRBV15 to TRBJ2-5; 13 positions agree with TRBD2. The source was CD4+ or CD8+ T cells sorted from blood, collected in a trial of the OX40 agonist ivuxolimab. The receptor comes from an adult with an advanced solid tumor such as melanoma, head and neck, liver or kidney cancer. The chain's CDR3 is CATSRLAGGVETQYF. In nucleotides, the CDR3 is TGTGCTACCAGCAGACTAGCGGGGGGTGTGGAGACCCAGTACTTC.